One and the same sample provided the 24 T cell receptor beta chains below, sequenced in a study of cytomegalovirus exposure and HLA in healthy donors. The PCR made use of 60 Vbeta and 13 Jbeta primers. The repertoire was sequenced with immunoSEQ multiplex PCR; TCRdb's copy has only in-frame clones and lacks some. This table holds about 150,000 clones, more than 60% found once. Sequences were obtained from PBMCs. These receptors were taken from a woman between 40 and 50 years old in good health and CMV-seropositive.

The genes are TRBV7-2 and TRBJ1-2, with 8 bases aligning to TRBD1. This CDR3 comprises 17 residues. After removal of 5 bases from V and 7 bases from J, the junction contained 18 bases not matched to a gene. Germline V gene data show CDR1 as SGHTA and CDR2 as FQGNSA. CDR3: CASSRNRQGPGYFGYTF. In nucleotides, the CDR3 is TGTGCCAGCAGCCGCAATAGACAGGGGCCCGGCTATTTTGGCTACACCTTC. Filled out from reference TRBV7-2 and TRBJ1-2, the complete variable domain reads GAGVSQSPSNKVTEKGKDVELRCDPISGHTALYWYRQSLGQGLEFLIYFQGNSAPDKSGLPSDRFSAERTGGSVSTLTIQRTQQEDSAVYLCASSRNRQGPGYFGYTFGSGTRLTVV.

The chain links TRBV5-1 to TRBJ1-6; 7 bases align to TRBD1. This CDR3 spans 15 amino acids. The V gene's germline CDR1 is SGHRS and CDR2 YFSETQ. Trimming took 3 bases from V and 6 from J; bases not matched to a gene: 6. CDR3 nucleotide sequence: TGCGCCAGCAGCTCGTTCAGGGGGACTAATTCACCCCTCCACTTT. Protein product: CASSSFRGTNSPLHF.

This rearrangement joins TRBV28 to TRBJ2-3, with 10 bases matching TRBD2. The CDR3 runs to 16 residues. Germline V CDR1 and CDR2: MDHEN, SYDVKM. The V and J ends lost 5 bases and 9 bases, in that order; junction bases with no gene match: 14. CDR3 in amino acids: CASSVPRGASGGTQYF. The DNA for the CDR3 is TGTGCCAGCAGTGTCCCCCGGGGGGCTAGCGGGGGAACGCAGTATTTT.

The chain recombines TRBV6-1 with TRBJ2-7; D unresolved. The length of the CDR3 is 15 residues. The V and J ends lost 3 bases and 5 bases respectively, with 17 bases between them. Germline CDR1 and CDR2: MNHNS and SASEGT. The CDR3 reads CASSDVGHHEDEQYF. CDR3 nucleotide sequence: TGTGCCAGCAGTGATGTGGGCCACCACGAAGACGAGCAGTACTTC.

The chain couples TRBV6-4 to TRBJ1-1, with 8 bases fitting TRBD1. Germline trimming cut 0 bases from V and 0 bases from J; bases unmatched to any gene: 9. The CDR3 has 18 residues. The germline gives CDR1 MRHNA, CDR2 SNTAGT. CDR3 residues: CASSDSGNQGALNTEAFF. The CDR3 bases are TGTGCCAGCAGTGACTCCGGAAATCAGGGGGCCTTGAACACTGAAGCTTTCTTT.

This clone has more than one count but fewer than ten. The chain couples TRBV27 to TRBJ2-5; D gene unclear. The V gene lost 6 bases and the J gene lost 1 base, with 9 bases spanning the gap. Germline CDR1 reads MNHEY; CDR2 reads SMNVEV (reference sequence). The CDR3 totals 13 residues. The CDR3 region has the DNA TGTGCCAGCAGCTCCAGTACCCAAGAGACCCAGTACTTC. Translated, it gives CASSSSTQETQYF.

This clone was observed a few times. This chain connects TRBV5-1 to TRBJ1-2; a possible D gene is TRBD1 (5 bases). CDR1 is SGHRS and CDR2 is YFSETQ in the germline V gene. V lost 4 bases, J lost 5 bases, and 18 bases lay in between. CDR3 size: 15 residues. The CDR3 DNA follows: TGCGCCAGCAGCCCAGACAGCCCCAGATCTTATGGCTACACCTTC. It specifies CASSPDSPRSYGYTF.

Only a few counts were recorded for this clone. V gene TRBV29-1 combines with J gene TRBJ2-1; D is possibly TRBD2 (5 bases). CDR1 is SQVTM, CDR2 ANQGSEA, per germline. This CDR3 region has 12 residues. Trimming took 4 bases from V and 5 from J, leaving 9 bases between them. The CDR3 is CSVASNNNEQFF. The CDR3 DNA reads TGCAGCGTTGCTAGCAACAACAATGAGCAGTTCTTC.

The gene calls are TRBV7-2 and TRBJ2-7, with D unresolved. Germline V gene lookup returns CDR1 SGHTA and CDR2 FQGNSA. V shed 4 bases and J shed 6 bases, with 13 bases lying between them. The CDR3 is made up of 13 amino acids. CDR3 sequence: CASSSVPGSEQYF. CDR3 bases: TGTGCCAGCAGCTCAGTCCCCGGGTCCGAGCAGTACTTC.

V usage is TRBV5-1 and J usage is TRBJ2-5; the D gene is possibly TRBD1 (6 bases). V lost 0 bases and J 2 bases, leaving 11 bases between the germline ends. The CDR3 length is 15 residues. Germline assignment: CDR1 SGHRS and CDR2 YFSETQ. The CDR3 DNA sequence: TGCGCCAGCAGCTTGGGAGGGGGTTGGCAAGAGACCCAGTACTTC. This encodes CASSLGGGWQETQYF.

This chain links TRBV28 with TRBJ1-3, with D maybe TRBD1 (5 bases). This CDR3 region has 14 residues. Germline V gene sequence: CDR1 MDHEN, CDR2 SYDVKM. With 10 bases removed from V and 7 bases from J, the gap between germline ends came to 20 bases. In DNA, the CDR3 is TGTGCCACCCACCCCCCAGGGATTGGGAACACCATATATTTT. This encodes CATHPPGIGNTIYF.

The DNA of the CDR3 is TGTGCCAGCAGCTATTCCTCGAGCGGGGGCGGCATCAATGAGCAGTTCTTC. Translating gives CASSYSSSGGGINEQFF. V is TRBV27 and J is TRBJ2-1; 8 nucleotides agree with TRBD2. Looked up from germline, CDR1 is MNHEY and CDR2 is SMNVEV (reference sequence). The CDR3 runs to 17 residues. V shed 6 bases, J shed 6 bases, and the junction held 16 bases outside the gene matches.

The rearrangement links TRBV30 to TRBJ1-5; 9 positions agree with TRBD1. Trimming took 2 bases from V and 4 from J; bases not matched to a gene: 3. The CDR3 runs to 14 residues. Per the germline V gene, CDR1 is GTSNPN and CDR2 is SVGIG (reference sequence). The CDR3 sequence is CAWSTGTGNQPQHF. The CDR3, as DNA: TGTGCCTGGAGTACCGGGACAGGGAATCAGCCCCAGCATTTT.

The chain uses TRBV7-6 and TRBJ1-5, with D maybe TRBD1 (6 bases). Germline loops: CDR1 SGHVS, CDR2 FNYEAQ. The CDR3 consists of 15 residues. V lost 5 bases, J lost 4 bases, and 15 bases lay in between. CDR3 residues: CASSRQGPPNQPQHF. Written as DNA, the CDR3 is TGTGCCAGCAGCCGCCAGGGGCCTCCGAATCAGCCCCAGCATTTT. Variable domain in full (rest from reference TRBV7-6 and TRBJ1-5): GAGVSQSPRYKVTKRGQDVALRCDPISGHVSLYWYRQALGQGPEFLTYFNYEAQQDKSGLPNDRFSAERPEGSISTLTIQRTEQRDSAMYRCASSRQGPPNQPQHFGDGTRLSIL.

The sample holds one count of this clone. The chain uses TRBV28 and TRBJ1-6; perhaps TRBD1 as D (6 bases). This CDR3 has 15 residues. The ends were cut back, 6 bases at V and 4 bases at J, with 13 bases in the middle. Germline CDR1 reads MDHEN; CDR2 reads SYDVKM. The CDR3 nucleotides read TGTGCCAGCAGGATGGACAGAACGTATAATTCACCCCTCCACTTT. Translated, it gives CASRMDRTYNSPLHF. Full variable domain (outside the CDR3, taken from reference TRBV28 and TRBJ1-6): DVKVTQSSRYLVKRTGEKVFLECVQDMDHENMFWYRQDPGLGLRLIYFSYDVKMKEKGDIPEGYSVSREKKERFSLILESASTNQTSMYLCASRMDRTYNSPLHFGNGTRLTVT.

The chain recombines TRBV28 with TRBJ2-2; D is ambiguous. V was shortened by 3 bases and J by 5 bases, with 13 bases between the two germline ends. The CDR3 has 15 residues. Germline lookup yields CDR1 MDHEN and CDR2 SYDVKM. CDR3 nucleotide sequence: TGTGCCAGCAGTTTTGGAGATCTTTCTACCGGGGAGCTGTTTTTT. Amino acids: CASSFGDLSTGELFF.

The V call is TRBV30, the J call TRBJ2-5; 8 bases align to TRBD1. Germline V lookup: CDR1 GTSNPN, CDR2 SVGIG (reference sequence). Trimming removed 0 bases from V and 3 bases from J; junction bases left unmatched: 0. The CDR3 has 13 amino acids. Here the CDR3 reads CAWSVDREETQYF. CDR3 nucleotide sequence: TGTGCCTGGAGTGTGGACAGGGAAGAGACCCAGTACTTC.

The CDR3, as DNA: TGTGCCACCAGCAGAGATCCAGGCAATCAGCCCCAGCATTTT. Translation: CATSRDPGNQPQHF. The genes are TRBV15 and TRBJ1-5; D call uncertain. The CDR3 totals 14 residues. The V gene's germline CDR1 is LNHNV and CDR2 YYDKDF (reference sequence). The V end was cut by 0 bases, the J end by 2 bases, with 5 bases between.

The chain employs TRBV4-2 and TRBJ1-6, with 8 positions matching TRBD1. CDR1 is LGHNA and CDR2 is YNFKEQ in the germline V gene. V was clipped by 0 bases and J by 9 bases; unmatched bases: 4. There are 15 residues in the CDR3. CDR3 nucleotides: TGTGCCAGCAGCCAAGAGGGACAGGTTCGTTCACCCCTCCACTTT. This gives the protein CASSQEGQVRSPLHF.

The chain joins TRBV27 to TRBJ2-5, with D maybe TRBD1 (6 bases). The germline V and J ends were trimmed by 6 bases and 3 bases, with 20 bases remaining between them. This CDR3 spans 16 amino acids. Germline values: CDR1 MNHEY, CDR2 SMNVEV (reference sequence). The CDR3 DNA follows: TGTGCCAGCAGATACAGGGCCGAGTACCCTGAAGAGACCCAGTACTTC. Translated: CASRYRAEYPEETQYF.

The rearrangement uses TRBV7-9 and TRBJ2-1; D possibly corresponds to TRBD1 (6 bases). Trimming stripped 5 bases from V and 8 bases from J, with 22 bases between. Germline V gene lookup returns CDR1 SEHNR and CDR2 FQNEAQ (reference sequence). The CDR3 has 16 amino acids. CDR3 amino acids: CASSLSTGSTEDEQFF. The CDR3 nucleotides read TGTGCCAGCAGCCTATCGACAGGATCCACGGAGGATGAGCAGTTCTTC.

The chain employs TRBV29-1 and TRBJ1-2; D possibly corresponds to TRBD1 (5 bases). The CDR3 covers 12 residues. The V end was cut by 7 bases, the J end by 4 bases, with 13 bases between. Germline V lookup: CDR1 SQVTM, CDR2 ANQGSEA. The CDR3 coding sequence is TGCAGCGCCGTGACAGACTCCTATGGCTACACCTTC. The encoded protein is CSAVTDSYGYTF.

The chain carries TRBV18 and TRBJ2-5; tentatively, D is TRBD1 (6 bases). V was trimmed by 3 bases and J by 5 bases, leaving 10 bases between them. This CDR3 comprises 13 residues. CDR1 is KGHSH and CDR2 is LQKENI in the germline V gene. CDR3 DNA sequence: TGTGCCAGCTCACCGGTCCAGGGGGAGACCCAGTACTTC. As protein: CASSPVQGETQYF.

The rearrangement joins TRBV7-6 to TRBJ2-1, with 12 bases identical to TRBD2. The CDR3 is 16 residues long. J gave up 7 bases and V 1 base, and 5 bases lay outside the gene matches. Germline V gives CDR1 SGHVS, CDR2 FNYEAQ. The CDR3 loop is CASSLGTSGARNEQFF. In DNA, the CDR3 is TGTGCCAGCAGCTTAGGGACTAGCGGGGCTAGGAATGAGCAGTTCTTC.